This T cell receptor (beta chain) was found in a study of shared clonotypes between healthy human individuals. Whole-study findings and limits: Sharing across a handful of donors was seen in 4.5% to 6.5% of naive CD4 clonotypes. Deeper or shallower sequencing was expected to change how clonotypes are shared among donors.

Trimming cost V 5 bases and J 3 bases, with 11 bases left between them. CDR3 length equals 14 residues. The V gene's germline CDR1 is MDHEN and CDR2 SYDVKM. Sequencing used immunoSEQ multiplex PCR; TCRdb keeps in-frame clones, though not all of them. The sample consists of about 2.4 million clones, over 85% of them appearing once. On this clone: The target antigen is unknown.

What was sequenced was naive CD4+ T cells from PBMCs. As for subset: CD45RA+ positively selected. The sequence was collected from a man between 18 and 29 years old in good health. Some clones in this sample may be carry-over from other donors' samples. The chain has TRBV28 and TRBJ1-3, with unresolved D. In DNA, the CDR3 is TGTGCCAGCAGTCTAGTACAGCTTGGAAACACCATATATTTT. Translated, it gives CASSLVQLGNTIYF.